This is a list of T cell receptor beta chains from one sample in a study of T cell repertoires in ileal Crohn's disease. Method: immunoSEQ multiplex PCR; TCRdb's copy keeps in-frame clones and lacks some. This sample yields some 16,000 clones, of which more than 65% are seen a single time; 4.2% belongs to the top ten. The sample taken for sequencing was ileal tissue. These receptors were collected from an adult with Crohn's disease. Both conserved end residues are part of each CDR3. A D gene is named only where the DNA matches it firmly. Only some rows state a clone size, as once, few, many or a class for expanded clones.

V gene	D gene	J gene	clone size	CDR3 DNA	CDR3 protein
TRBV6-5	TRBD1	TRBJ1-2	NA	TGTGCCAGCAGAGAGGCGGGACAGGGTTTTGGCTACACCTTC	CASREAGQGFGYTF
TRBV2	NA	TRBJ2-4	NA	TGTGCCAGCAGTGCGGTAGATTTAGCCAAAAACATTCAGTACTTC	CASSAVDLAKNIQYF
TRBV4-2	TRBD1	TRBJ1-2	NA	TGTGCCAGCAGCCAAGAAGGACAGGGGGCCGGGGGCTACACCTTC	CASSQEGQGAGGYTF
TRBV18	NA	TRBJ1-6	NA	TGTGCCAGCTCACTACCGGGAGCAAATTCACCCCTCCACTTT	CASSLPGANSPLHF
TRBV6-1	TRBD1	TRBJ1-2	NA	TGTGCCAGCAGTATCACAGGGGTCCATGGCTACACCTTC	CASSITGVHGYTF
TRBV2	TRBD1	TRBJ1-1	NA	TGTGCCAGCAAGAGGACAGGGTGGTACTCTGAAGCTTTCTTT	CASKRTGWYSEAFF
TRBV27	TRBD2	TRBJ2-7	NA	TGTGCCAGCAGTGCACAACCCCTAGCGGGAGTATCCCTCTACGAGCAGTACTTC	CASSAQPLAGVSLYEQYF
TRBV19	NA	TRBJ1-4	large	TGTGCCAGTAGACCGGGACACATTAATGAAAAACTGTTTTTT	CASRPGHINEKLFF
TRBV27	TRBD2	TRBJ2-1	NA	TGTGCCAGCAGTACCCTTTCACAGCGGGAGCATGATGAGCAGTTCTTC	CASSTLSQREHDEQFF
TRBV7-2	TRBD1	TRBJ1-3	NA	TGTGCCAGCAGCATCGGGACAGGGTATGGTGACACCATATATTTT	CASSIGTGYGDTIYF
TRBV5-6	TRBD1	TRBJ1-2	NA	TGTGCCAGCAGCGGGCCTAGGGACAGGGCCCTCTATGGCTACACCTTC	CASSGPRDRALYGYTF
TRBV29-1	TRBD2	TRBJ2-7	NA	TGCAGCGTTGGACTAGCGGGAGAGGGCGAGCAGTACTTC	CSVGLAGEGEQYF
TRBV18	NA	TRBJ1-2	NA	TGTGCCAGCTCACCACTGCCGTTGGGTTCCTCGGGGGAGGGCTACACCTTC	CASSPLPLGSSGEGYTF
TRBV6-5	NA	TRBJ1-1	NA	TGTGCCAGCAGTTACTCGCCTTGGGAGGAAGCTTTCTTT	CASSYSPWEEAFF
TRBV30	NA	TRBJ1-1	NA	TGTGCCTGCAGCAGGGGGAACACTGAAGCTTTCTTT	CACSRGNTEAFF
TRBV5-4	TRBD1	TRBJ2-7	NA	TGTGCCAGCAGCTTGGGCCAGGGGGCGAGGAACGAGCAGTACTTC	CASSLGQGARNEQYF
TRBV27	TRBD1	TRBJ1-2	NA	TGTGCCAGCGGGATGGGACAGCTATATGGCTACACCTTC	CASGMGQLYGYTF
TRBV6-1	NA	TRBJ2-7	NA	TGTGCCAGCTCTCAGGCCGGTTCCTACGAGCAGTACTTC	CASSQAGSYEQYF
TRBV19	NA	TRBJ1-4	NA	TGTGCCAGTAGTCAGACTAATGAAAAACTGTTTTTT	CASSQTNEKLFF
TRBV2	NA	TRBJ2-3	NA	TGTGCCAGCAGTGGTAACACCGGCACAGATACGCAGTATTTT	CASSGNTGTDTQYF
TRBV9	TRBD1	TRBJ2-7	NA	TGTGCCAGCAGCCCGCGAACCGGGACAGGGGATTTGAACTACGAGCAGTACTTC	CASSPRTGTGDLNYEQYF
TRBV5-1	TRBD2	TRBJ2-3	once	TGCGCCAGCAGCTTGATGACTAGCGGCAAGAGCACAGATACGCAGTATTTT	CASSLMTSGKSTDTQYF